Listed here is a single T cell receptor beta chain. With V trimmed by 3 bases and J by 5 bases, 7 bases remained unmatched. Germline CDR1 SGHTA, CDR2 FQGTGA. The CDR3 contains 15 residues. The data are from a study of shared clonotypes between healthy human individuals. The authors loaded roughly 200 ng DNA, about 30,000 T cell genomes, into sorted-subset replicate PCRs. Method: immunoSEQ multiplex PCR; TCRdb's copy keeps in-frame clones and lacks some. The profile covers roughly 2,500,000 clones, with over 85% appearing a single time and roughly 0.39% taken by the ten largest. Sequencing used naive CD4+ T cells from PBMCs. As for subset: CD45RA+ positively selected. The sequence was obtained from a man between 18 and 35 years old in good health. Some clones in this sample may be carry-over from other donors' samples. V and J are TRBV7-3 and TRBJ2-5, with 9 bases that match TRBD2. CDR3 residues: CASSFLAGGMETQYF. The CDR3 bases are TGTGCCAGCAGCTTTCTGGCGGGAGGGATGGAGACCCAGTACTTC.